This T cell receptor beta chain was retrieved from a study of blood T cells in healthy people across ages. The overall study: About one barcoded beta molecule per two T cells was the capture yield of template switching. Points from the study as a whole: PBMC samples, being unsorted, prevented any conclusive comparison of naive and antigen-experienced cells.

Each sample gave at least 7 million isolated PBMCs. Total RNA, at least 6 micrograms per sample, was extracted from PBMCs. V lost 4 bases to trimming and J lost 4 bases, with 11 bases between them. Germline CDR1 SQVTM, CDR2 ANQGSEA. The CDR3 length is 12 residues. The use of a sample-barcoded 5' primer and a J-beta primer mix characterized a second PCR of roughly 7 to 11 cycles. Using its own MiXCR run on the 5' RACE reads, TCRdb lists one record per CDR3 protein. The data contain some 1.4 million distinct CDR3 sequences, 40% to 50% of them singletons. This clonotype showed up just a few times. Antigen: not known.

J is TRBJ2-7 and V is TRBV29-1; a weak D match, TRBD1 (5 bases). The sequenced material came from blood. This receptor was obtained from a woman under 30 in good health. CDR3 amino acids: CSVGRVPYEQYF. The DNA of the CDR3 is TGCAGCGTTGGCAGGGTACCTTACGAGCAGTACTTC.